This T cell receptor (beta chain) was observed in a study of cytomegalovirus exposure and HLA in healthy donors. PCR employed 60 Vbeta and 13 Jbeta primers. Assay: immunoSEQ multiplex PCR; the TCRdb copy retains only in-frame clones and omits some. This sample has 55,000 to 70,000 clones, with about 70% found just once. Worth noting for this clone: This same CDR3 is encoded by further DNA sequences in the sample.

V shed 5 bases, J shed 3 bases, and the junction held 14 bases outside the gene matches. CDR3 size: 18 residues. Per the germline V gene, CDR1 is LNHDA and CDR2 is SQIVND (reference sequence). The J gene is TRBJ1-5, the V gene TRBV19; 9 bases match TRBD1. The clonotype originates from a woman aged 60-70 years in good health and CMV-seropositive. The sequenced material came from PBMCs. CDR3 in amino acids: CASSSAPGTGRYNQPQHF. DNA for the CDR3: TGTGCCAGTAGTTCGGCTCCCGGGACAGGGAGGTACAATCAGCCCCAGCATTTT.